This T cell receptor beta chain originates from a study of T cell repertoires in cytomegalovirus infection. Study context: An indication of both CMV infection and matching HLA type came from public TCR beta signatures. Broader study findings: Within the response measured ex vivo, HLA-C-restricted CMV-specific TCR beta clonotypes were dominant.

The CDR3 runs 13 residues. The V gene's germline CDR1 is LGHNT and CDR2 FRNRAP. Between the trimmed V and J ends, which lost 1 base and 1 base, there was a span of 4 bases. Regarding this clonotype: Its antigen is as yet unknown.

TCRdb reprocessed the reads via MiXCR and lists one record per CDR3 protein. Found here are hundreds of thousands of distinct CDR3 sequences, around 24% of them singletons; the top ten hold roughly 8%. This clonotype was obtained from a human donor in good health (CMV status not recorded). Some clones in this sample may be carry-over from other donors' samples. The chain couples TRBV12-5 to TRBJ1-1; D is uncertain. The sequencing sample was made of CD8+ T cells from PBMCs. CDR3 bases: TGTGCTAGTGGTTTGGGCTCGAACACTGAAGCTTTCTTT. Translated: CASGLGSNTEAFF.